This T cell receptor (beta chain) was sequenced during a study of cytomegalovirus exposure and HLA in healthy donors (dated by TCRdb to the late 2010s). General notes on the study: An earlier analysis of some 600 of the donors reported under 300 Gb of sequence data and 100 million to 120 million unique TCR beta sequences obtained from around 190 million T cells. Approximately 330 gigabases of sequencing data and tens of millions of unique TCR sequences made up an early release that covered 500 to 650 HLA-typed donors. Donor age, sex, ethnicity and CMV serostatus were compiled alongside the repertoire data. Because of strong linkage in the cohort, 4 to 6 DR-DQ haplotypes were treated as single units for association and clustering. All discovery cohort repertoires had been generated on a single sequencing platform. Genome-wide SNP genotypes for about three fifths of the roughly 670 donors were used in a later genetic analysis, which treated that subset as a discovery cohort. Of the approximately 400 genotyped donors, more than 75% were placed in the genetic ancestry cluster associated with self-reported Caucasian donors. In the later analysis, no new phenotypic data were used to find candidate immune exposures; instead, reliance was placed on TCR beta sequences and their occurrence across donors. Typing coverage varied by locus: roughly 620-640 donors for A, B, C, DRB1 and DQB1; roughly 520 for DQA1; more than 600 for DPA1; approximately 470 for DPB1. An earlier analysis of approximately 630 of the donors applied high-throughput TCR beta sequencing to assess whether each TCR beta V gene segment acted as functional or pseudogenic. HLA typing included class I and class II loci at four-digit resolution. In addition to the first cohort of roughly 700 subjects, a separate validation cohort of under 150 different subjects was used. A later analysis re-analyzed previously published TCR beta repertoires from roughly 600 donors and added high-resolution HLA genotyping to study TCR occurrence patterns. On average, over 200,000 unique TCR beta nucleotide sequences were sequenced per donor among more than 350 genotyped donors of the cohort, with about 19% of those sequences being non-productive. High-throughput TCR immunosequencing, statistical association of individual TCRs with disease status, and machine learning were combined to predict cytomegalovirus infection status. The study used immunosequencing to profile the T cell repertoires of 670 or so subjects and linked those repertoires to cytomegalovirus serostatus. The aim of the study was to test whether cataloging public T cell receptors could identify signatures of past pathogen exposure. On the study overall, not on this receptor specifically: Because counts were too low, about 15 rarely observed V segments, including chromosome 9 orphons, were left out of the earlier analysis of 587 of the donors. In a later genetic analysis, a missense DCLRE1C variant was associated with V-gene and J-gene trimming of TCR beta chains, and the association was replicated in an independent cohort. At a false discovery rate of 0.05, a later analysis linked around 17,000 TCR beta sequences to specific HLA alleles. It was suggested by the authors that the approach could potentially be generalized to other disease states and immunological phenotypes. A further reported finding was that TCR beta sequences accurately predicted the HLA-A and HLA-B alleles for most subjects in the first cohort. In vitro tests confirmed that three of the cytomegalovirus-associated TCR beta chains recognize cytomegalovirus antigens. A later genetic analysis reported fewer N-insertions in productive TCRs among donors in an Asian-associated ancestry cluster than the 666-donor mean. Some IMGT-functional V segments, including TRBV6-2 and TRBV6-3, could not be distinguished by the 87-base-pair reads and were therefore excluded. According to a later analysis, TCR association rates differed among HLA loci, with DRB1 alleles showing the most associated TCRs and HLA-C alleles showing the fewest. In a later analysis, HLA-associated TCR beta chains were found to be more clonally expanded and to have lower generation probabilities than equally common non-associated chains. When HLA alleles, especially DR and DQ, strongly co-occurred, attributing TCR associations to individual alleles was difficult. While some public TCRs were present in many individuals, most TCR sequences turned up only very rarely across donors. According to a later analysis, parvovirus B19, influenza, CMV and Epstein-Barr virus appeared linked to several top co-occurrence clusters. The study gave a list of more than 150 TCR beta chains associated with cytomegalovirus. Only TCR beta chains were sequenced in this cohort, and the absence of alpha or paired-chain data limited detectable features. The classifier was reported to diagnose cytomegalovirus status with high specificity and sensitivity in both the original and validation cohorts. Immune exposure information for the cohort was limited to CMV serostatus. Most CMV-associated TCR beta chains appeared to be HLA-restricted in a later analysis, and the HLA associations seemed to be driven largely by CMV exposure. Broadly in line with IMGT annotations, most TCR beta V segments showed up in productive rearrangements about 87% or about 30% of the time in an earlier analysis of 587 of the donors. Roughly uniform sequencing depth across donors was assumed in presence/absence analyses, although this assumption may not hold. Because HLA typing was unavailable for some donors at each locus, only the typed subset was used in association tests. A cluster of highly shared sequence variants was judged likely to represent a technical artifact of the sequencing pipeline. Correlated functional status among segregating V segments might reflect linkage disequilibrium, but an unknown experimental factor could not be ruled out.

This clone was counted once. It has no known antigen specificity. The record has no base qualities; no much larger clone is one base away. The CDR3 starts with the cysteine, ends with the phenylalanine, and has 13 residues. Just the 39-base CDR3 DNA is kept, in frame starting at base 1. According to the germline V gene, CDR1 reads MGHDK and CDR2 reads SYGVNS. V is reduced by 8 bases and J by 2 bases, leaving a spacing of 12 bases between them. The cohort was made up of approximately 700 healthy bone marrow donors. At the time of sampling, all cohort members were nominally healthy, though unrecorded immune exposures were likely present. The donor was CMV seropositive and belonged to the group of more than 250 seropositive cohort members. Each donor provided a peripheral blood sample, and peripheral blood mononuclear cells were used for TCR beta sequencing. The Qiagen DNeasy Blood Extraction Kit was used to extract genomic DNA from the blood cell samples.

The library was obtained by the immunoSEQ multiplex PCR assay. The multiplex PCR relied on a mix of 60 forward primers for TCR Vbeta segments and 13 reverse primers for TCR Jbeta segments. A multiplex PCR assay on genomic DNA amplified the CDR3 region of rearranged TCR beta genes. Amplified TCR beta libraries were sequenced as 87-base-pair reads on the Illumina HiSeq System. The paper's processing steps were these. In a later analysis, tens of millions of unique TCR beta chains were counted across the approximately 620 repertoires, and around 10 million of these chains were shared by at least two donors. Raw reads were error-corrected and collapsed into unique sequences by a nearest-neighbor algorithm in which closely related sequences were merged to remove PCR and sequencing errors. V, D and J gene segments were assigned by aligning CDR3 sequences to IMGT reference sequences. For a sequence to be retained, at least a six-nucleotide match to both a V gene segment and a J gene segment was required. Rearrangements were classified as productive when the CDR3 lacked stop codons and remained in frame with V and J, and all other rearrangements were classified as non-productive. CDR3 was defined by IMGT convention, running from the second conserved V-encoded cysteine to the conserved J-encoded phenylalanine. The earlier analysis of more than 450 of the donors excluded sequences that lacked an unambiguous match to a single V gene segment. An earlier analysis of some 500 of the donors classified V segments as functional when productive rearrangements were above 56.7% and as segregating when the standard deviation between donors was above 5%. To diagnose cytomegalovirus status from the catalog of TCR beta chain sequences, a statistical classification framework was built. A later analysis assigned V and J genes by comparing TCR nucleotide sequences with IMGT/GENE-DB human TR gene sequences. In a later analysis, CDR3 sequences and most-parsimonious VDJ recombination scenarios were assigned using the TCRdist pipeline. A later analysis defined each TCR beta chain by its CDR3 amino acid sequence plus V-gene family, and excluded reads lacking a unique V-gene family. In a later analysis, 500 to 650 highly shared, low-generation-probability nucleotide sequences were removed to address suspected cross-contamination and a sequencing artifact. For each public chain, a later analysis derived a clonal expansion index from normalized ranks of inferred template counts within each repertoire. In a later analysis, generation probabilities were computed with a VDJ recombination model fitted to out-of-frame rearrangements, and the resulting probabilities were checked against IGoR. Hypergeometric tests were used in a later analysis to score TCR-TCR, TCR-HLA and TCR-CMV co-occurrence, with a repertoire-size bias correction applied to the TCR pairs. False discovery rates were estimated in a later analysis by permuting HLA or CMV assignments 20 times. A later analysis grouped co-occurring TCRs with DBSCAN, adding TCRdist sequence similarity when clustering within HLA-allele-positive subsets. Repertoires with fewer than 30,000 or more than 120,000 public chains were left out of co-occurrence clustering, as were roughly five repertoires with anomalous nucleotide sharing. TCRdb's version of the immuneACCESS table is confined to in-frame rearrangements and falls short of the full clone set. An unresolved V gene accounts for under half of the shortfall where checked; the remainder is of unknown origin. The V and J calls and the clone size are those of that table, but D and trimming were determined from the DNA. Present in this sample are about 150,000 clones, roughly 80% of which were seen just once. The top ten clonotypes cover roughly 7.1% of the sample.

The TCR was taken from a man aged 25-45 years in good health and CMV-seropositive. The chain was built from TRBV25-1 and TRBJ1-2, with an unclear D gene assignment. The sample taken for sequencing was PBMCs. The CDR3 reads CASFDDTNYGYTF. The bases read TGTGCCAGCTTTGATGACACAAACTATGGCTACACCTTC.